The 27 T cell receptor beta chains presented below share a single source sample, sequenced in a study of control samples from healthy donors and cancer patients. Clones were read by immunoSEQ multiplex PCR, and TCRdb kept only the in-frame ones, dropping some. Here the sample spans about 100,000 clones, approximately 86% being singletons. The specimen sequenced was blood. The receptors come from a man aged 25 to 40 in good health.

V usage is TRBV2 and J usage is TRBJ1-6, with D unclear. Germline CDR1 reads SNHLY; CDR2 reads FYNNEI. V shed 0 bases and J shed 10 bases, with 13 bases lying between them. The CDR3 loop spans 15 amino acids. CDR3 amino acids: CASSEASLQPSPLHF. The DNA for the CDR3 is TGTGCCAGCAGTGAAGCCTCTTTGCAACCATCACCCCTCCACTTT.

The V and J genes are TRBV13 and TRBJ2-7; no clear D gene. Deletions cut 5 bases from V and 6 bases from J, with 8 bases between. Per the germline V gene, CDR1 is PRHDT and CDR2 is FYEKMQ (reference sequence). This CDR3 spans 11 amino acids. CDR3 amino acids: CASSRLGEQYF. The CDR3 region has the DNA TGTGCCAGCAGCCGACTGGGCGAGCAGTACTTC.

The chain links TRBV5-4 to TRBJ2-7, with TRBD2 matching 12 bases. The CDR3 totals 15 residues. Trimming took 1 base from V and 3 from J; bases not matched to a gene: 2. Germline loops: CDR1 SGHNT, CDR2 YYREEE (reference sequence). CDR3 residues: CASSLTSGGFYEQYF. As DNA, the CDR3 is TGTGCCAGCAGCTTGACTAGCGGGGGGTTCTACGAGCAGTACTTC.

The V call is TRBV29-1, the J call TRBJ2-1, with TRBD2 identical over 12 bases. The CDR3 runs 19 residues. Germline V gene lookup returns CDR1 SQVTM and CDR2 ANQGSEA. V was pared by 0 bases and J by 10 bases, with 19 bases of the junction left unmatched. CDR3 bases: TGCAGCGTTGAAGATACGGAATCCGGACTAGCGGGATGGTGGGGGGAGCAGTTCTTC. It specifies CSVEDTESGLAGWWGEQFF.

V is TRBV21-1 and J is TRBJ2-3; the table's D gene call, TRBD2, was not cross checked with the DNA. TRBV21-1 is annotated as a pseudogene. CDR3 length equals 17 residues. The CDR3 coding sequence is TGTGCCAGCAGCCCACGGACTAGACCATTTGGCACAGATACGCAGTATTTT. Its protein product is CASSPRTRPFGTDTQYF.

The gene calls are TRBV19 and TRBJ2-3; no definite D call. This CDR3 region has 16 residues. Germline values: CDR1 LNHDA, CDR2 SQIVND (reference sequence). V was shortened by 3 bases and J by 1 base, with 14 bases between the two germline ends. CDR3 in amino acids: CASSIGKELGTDTQYF. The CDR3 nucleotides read TGTGCCAGTAGTATCGGTAAGGAGTTGGGCACAGATACGCAGTATTTT.

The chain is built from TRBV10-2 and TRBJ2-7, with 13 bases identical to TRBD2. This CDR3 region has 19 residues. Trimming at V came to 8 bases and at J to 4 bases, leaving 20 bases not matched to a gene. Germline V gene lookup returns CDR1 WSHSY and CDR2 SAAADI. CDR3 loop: CASSPGGLAGVYVGYEQYF. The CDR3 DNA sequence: TGCGCCAGCTCGCCCGGTGGACTAGCGGGAGTGTATGTTGGGTACGAGCAGTACTTC.

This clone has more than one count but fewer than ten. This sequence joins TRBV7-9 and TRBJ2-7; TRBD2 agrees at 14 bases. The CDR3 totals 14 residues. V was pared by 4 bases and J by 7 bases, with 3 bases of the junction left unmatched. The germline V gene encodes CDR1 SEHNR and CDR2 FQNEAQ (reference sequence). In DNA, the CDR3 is TGTGCCAGCAGCTCGGGACTAGCGGGAGTTGAGCAGTACTTC. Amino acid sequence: CASSSGLAGVEQYF.

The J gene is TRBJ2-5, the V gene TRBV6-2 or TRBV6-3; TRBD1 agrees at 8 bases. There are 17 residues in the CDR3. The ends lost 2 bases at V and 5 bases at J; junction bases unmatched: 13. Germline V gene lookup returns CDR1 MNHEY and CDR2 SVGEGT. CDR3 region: CASSYGGQGASLETQYF. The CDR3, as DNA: TGTGCCAGCAGTTACGGGGGGCAGGGGGCGAGTCTGGAGACCCAGTACTTC.

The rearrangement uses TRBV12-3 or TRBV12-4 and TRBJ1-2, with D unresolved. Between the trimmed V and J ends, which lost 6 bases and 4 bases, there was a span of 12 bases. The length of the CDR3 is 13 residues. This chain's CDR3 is CASRRTQSYGYTF. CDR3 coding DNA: TGTGCCAGCAGACGAACCCAGAGCTATGGCTACACCTTC.

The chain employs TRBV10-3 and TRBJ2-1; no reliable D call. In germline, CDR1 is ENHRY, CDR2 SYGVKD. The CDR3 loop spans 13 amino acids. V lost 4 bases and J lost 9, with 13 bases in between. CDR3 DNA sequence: TGTGCCATCAGTGGGACCGTCGGGTCTGAGCAGTTCTTC. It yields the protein CAISGTVGSEQFF.

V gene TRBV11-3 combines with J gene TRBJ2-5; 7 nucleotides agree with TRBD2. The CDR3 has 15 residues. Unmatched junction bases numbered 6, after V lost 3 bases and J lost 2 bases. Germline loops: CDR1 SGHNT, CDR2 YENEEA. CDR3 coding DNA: TGTGCCAGCAGCTTGGGTGGGAGGGGTCAAGAGACCCAGTACTTC. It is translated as CASSLGGRGQETQYF.

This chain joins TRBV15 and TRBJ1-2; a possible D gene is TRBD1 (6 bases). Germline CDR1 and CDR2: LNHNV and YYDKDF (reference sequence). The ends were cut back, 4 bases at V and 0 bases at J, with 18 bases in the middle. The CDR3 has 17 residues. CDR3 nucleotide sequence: TGTGCCACCAGCATTCGTGGTGGGGGCTTAGCTAACTATGGCTACACCTTC. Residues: CATSIRGGGLANYGYTF. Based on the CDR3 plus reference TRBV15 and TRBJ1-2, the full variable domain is DAMVIQNPRYQVTQFGKPVTLSCSQTLNHNVMYWYQQKSSQAPKLLFHYYDKDFNNEADTPDNFQSRRPNTSFCFLDIRSPGLGDTAMYLCATSIRGGGLANYGYTFGSGTRLTVV.

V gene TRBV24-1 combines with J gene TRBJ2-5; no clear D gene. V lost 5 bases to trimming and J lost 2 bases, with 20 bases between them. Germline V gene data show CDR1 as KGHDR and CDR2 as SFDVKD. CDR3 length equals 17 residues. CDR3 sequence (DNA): TGTGCCACCAGTGCTAGAGGACCAGGAAACTTACAAGAGACCCAGTACTTC. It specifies CATSARGPGNLQETQYF.

CDR3: CASSAQDTGELFF. CDR3 nucleotide sequence: TGTGCCAGCAGCGCACAGGACACCGGGGAGCTGTTTTTT. The V call is TRBV7-3, the J call TRBJ2-2; a possible D gene is TRBD1 (5 bases). This CDR3 is 13 amino acids long. Trimming pared 5 bases from V and 3 bases from J, leaving 7 bases between. Germline V gene lookup returns CDR1 SGHTA and CDR2 FQGTGA.

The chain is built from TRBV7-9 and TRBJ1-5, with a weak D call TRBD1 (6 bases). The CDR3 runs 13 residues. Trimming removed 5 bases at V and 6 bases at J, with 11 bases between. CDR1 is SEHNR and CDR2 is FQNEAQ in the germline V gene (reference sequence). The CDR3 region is CASSEVQGQPQHF. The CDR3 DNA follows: TGTGCCAGCAGCGAGGTACAGGGTCAGCCCCAGCATTTT.

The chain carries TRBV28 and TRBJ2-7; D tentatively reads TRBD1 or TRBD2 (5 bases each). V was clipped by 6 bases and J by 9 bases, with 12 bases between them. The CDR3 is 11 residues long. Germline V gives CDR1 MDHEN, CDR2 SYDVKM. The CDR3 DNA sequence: TGTGCCAGCAGCGCCCTGGGACGGCAGTACTTC. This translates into CASSALGRQYF.

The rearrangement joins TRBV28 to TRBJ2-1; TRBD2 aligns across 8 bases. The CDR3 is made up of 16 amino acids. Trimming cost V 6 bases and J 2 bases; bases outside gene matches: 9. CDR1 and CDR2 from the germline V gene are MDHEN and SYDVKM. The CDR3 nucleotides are TGTGCCAGCAGCTTTCGTACTAGCGGACCCTACAATGAGCAGTTCTTC. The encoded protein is CASSFRTSGPYNEQFF.

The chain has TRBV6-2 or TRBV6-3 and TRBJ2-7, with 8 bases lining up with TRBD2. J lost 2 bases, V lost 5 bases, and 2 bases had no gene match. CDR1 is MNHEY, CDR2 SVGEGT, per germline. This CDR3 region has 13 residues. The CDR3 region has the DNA TGTGCCAGCAGTGCTAGCGGGCCCTACGAGCAGTACTTC. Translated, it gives CASSASGPYEQYF.

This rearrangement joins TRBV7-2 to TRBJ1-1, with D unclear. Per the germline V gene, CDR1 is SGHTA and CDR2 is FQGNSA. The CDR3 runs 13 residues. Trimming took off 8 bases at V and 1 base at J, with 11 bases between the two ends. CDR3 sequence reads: CASGRLKNTEAFF. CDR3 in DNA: TGTGCCAGCGGCCGGTTAAAGAACACTGAAGCTTTCTTT.

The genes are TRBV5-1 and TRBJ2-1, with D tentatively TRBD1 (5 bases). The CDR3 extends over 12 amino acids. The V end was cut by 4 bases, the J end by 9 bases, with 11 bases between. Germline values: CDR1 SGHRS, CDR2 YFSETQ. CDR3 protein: CASSPEDIEQFF. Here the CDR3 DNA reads TGCGCCAGCAGCCCCGAGGACATTGAGCAGTTCTTC.

CDR3 loop: CASSLIQGPYGYTF. In DNA, the CDR3 is TGTGCCAGCAGCTTGATTCAGGGACCCTATGGCTACACCTTC. This chain joins TRBV5-6 and TRBJ1-2; maybe TRBD1 (5 bases). This CDR3 is built from 14 residues. Trimming took 1 base from V and 4 from J, leaving 11 bases between them. Germline CDR1 and CDR2: SGHDT and YYEEEE.

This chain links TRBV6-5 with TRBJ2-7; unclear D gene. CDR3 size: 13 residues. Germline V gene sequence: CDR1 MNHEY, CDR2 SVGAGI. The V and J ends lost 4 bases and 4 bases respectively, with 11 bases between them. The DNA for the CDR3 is TGTGCCAGCAGTTCCGATTTAAGGTACGAGCAGTACTTC. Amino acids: CASSSDLRYEQYF.

The CDR3 sequence: CASSIRTAPNYGYTF. The DNA of the CDR3 is TGTGCCAGTAGTATTAGGACAGCTCCTAACTATGGCTACACCTTC. The gene calls are TRBV19 and TRBJ1-2, with a tentative D call TRBD1 (6 bases). This CDR3 comprises 15 residues. Per the germline V gene, CDR1 is LNHDA and CDR2 is SQIVND (reference sequence). V dropped 3 bases and J dropped 0 bases, with 11 bases sitting between them.

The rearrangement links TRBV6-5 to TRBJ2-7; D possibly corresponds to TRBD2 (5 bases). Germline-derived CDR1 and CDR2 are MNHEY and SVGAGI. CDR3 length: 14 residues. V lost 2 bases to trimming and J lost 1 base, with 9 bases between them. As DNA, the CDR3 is TGTGCCAGCAGTTACGGACCGGGGTCCTACGAGCAGTACTTC. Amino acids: CASSYGPGSYEQYF.

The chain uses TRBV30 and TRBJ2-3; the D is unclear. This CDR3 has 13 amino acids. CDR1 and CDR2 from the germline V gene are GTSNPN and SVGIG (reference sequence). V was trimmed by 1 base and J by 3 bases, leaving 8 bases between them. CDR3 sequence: CAWSGLGTDTQYF. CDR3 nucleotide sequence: TGTGCCTGGAGTGGTCTGGGAACAGATACGCAGTATTTT.

The CDR3: CASSQDRSGARETQYF. In DNA, the CDR3 is TGTGCCAGCAGCCAAGATAGAAGCGGCGCGAGGGAGACCCAGTACTTC. V usage is TRBV3-1 (or the pseudogene TRBV3-2) and J usage is TRBJ2-5; weak D call: TRBD2 (5 bases). Germline V CDR1 and CDR2: LGHDT, YNNKEL (reference sequence). V was pared by 0 bases and J by 5 bases, with 16 bases between. The CDR3 has 16 residues.